Following are 10 T cell receptor beta chains from one sample sequenced in a study of identical twins (dated by TCRdb to the mid-2010s). Receptor libraries were prepared by 5' RACE. The instrument was an Illumina HiSeq 2000. Using fastp trimming at Q25 and MiXCR clonotype assembly, TCRdb reanalyzed the public sequencing data and kept in-frame beta chains. One record per CDR3 amino acid sequence lists the most common genes and DNA. Within this sample are hundreds of thousands of distinct CDR3 sequences, with 12% of them counted one time only. The ten top clones hold about 1.5% of the sample. This same sample was also part of a study on yellow fever vaccine responses in identical twins.

What was sequenced was PBMCs. The receptors were sampled from a woman aged 18 to 35 in good health.

V and J are TRBV20-1 and TRBJ1-1; TRBD1 matches 10 bases. The CDR3 length is 15 residues. V lost 4 bases and J lost 3; bases outside the gene matches: 8. In germline, CDR1 is DFQATT, CDR2 SNEGSKA (reference sequence). CDR3 DNA: TGCAGTGCTATCGCACCGGACAGGGGGGACACTGAAGCTTTCTTT. Its protein product is CSAIAPDRGDTEAFF.

The genes are TRBV27 and TRBJ1-1; 11 positions agree with TRBD1. Germline CDR1 reads MNHEY; CDR2 reads SMNVEV (reference sequence). The CDR3 sequence is 17 residues long. Losses at the gene ends were 5 bases for V and 0 bases for J; bases not matched to a gene: 8. Written as DNA, the CDR3 is TGTGCCAGCAGTCTCGGACAGGGGGCATTGATGAACACTGAAGCTTTCTTT. This codes for CASSLGQGALMNTEAFF.

V usage is TRBV7-6 and J usage is TRBJ2-5; 7 bases align to TRBD1. Germline lookup yields CDR1 SGHVS and CDR2 FNYEAQ. This CDR3 is built from 16 residues. With 5 bases clipped from V and 5 bases from J, the junction kept 14 bases outside the gene matches. CDR3 coding DNA: TGTGCCAGCAGCCCTGACCCGACAGGGTTACAGGAGACCCAGTACTTC. Translation gives CASSPDPTGLQETQYF.

This clonotype occurred a few times. This chain's CDR3 is CASSYSIQETQYF. CDR3 bases: TGTGCCAGCAGTTACTCGATTCAAGAGACCCAGTACTTC. V is TRBV6-2 or TRBV6-3 and J is TRBJ2-5; no reliable D call. The CDR3 is 13 amino acids. Germline-derived CDR1 and CDR2 are MNHEY and SVGEGT. V lost 0 bases to trimming and J lost 2 bases, with 4 bases between them.

V usage is TRBV28 and J usage is TRBJ2-1; TRBD2 agrees at 11 bases. Germline V gives CDR1 MDHEN, CDR2 SYDVKM. V was pared by 6 bases and J by 0 bases, with 4 bases of the junction left unmatched. There are 16 residues in the CDR3. CDR3 sequence reads: CASRPGLAGSYNEQFF. CDR3 bases: TGTGCCAGCAGACCCGGACTAGCGGGCTCCTACAATGAGCAGTTCTTC.

This clonotype was counted many times. The junction shows a germline mismatch at one end, possibly a read error. J is TRBJ2-3 and V is TRBV5-1; 7 bases agree with TRBD1. Germline loops: CDR1 SGHRS, CDR2 YFSETQ. This CDR3 spans 14 amino acids. The chain's CDR3 is CASSLGQATDTQYF. DNA of the CDR3: TGTGCCAGCAGCCTCGGACAGGCCACAGATACGCAGTATTTT.

The chain uses TRBV12-3 or TRBV12-4 and TRBJ2-1; D gene uncertain. This CDR3 is 15 amino acids long. V was trimmed by 6 bases and J by 4 bases, leaving 16 bases between them. CDR3 sequence (DNA): TGTGCCAGCAGCCCTACCCCGGCGCTTTACAATGAGCAGTTCTTC. Protein sequence: CASSPTPALYNEQFF.

The chain uses TRBV12-3 or TRBV12-4 and TRBJ1-4, with 8 positions matching TRBD1. The CDR3 has 14 residues. With V trimmed by 7 bases and J by 7 bases, 8 bases remained unmatched. The CDR3 coding sequence is TGTGCCAGCAACCTCAGGGGGCTAGTTGAAAAACTGTTTTTT. It translates to CASNLRGLVEKLFF.

V is TRBV7-2 and J is TRBJ2-5; D might be TRBD2 (6 bases). Trimming removed 5 bases from V and 4 bases from J, with 14 bases in between. The CDR3 is 14 amino acids. Germline V gives CDR1 SGHTA, CDR2 FQGNSA. This chain's CDR3 is CASSKTGVIETQYF. The CDR3 region has the DNA TGTGCCAGCAGCAAGACGGGAGTCATAGAGACCCAGTACTTC.

V usage is TRBV27 and J usage is TRBJ2-7; no firm D call. CDR1 and CDR2 (germline): MNHEY, SMNVEV (reference sequence). V was cut by 7 bases and J by 2 bases, with 15 bases left in between. The CDR3 runs to 14 residues. This CDR3 is CASKSRSYTYEQYF. Written as DNA, the CDR3 is TGTGCCAGCAAGAGTCGCAGCTATACCTACGAGCAGTACTTC.